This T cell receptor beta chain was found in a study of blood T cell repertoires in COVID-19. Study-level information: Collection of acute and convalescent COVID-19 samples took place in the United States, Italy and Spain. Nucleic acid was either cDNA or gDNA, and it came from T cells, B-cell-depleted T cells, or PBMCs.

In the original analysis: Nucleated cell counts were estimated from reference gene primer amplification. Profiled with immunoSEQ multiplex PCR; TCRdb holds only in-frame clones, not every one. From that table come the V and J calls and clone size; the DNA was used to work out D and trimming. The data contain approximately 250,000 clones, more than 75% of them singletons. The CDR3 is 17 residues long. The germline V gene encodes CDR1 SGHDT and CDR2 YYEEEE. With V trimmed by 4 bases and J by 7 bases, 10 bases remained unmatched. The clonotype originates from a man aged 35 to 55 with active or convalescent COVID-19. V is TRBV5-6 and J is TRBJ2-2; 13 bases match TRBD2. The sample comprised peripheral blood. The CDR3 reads CASSEITSGRGVGELFF. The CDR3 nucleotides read TGTGCCAGCAGCGAAATCACTAGCGGGAGGGGTGTCGGGGAGCTGTTTTTT.